This T cell receptor (beta chain) was recorded in a study of blood T cell repertoires in COVID-19. V lost 5 bases, J lost 7 bases, and 18 bases lay in between. The CDR3 has 15 residues. The germline V gene has CDR1 LGHDT and CDR2 YNNKEL (reference sequence). TCRdb keeps only in-frame clones here, not all; method: immunoSEQ multiplex PCR. The table lists roughly 290,000 clones, roughly 90% of them singletons. The chain has TRBV3-1 (or the pseudogene TRBV3-2) and TRBJ2-1; the D is unclear. The sequence was obtained from a woman aged 40-49 years who had recovered from COVID-19. Specimen: PBMCs or T cells enriched from blood (not recorded which). This CDR3 reads CASSVRLPLVNEQFF. The DNA of the CDR3 is TGTGCCAGCAGCGTACGACTGCCCCTTGTGAATGAGCAGTTCTTC.